This record covers a single TCR beta chain. Its antigen is still unknown. With 60 Vbeta and 13 Jbeta primers, the PCR was carried out. Libraries were prepared by immunoSEQ multiplex PCR; TCRdb keeps only in-frame clonotypes and omits some of them. Seen here are 150,000 to 200,000 clones, around four fifths observed once, and the top ten hold about 1.7%. This entry belongs to a study of cytomegalovirus exposure and HLA in healthy donors. Study-wide findings and caveats: As a later analysis revealed, most CMV-associated TCR beta chains appeared HLA-restricted.

Looked up from germline, CDR1 is SGHRS and CDR2 is YFSETQ. With 2 bases clipped from V and 0 bases from J, the junction kept 5 bases outside the gene matches. This CDR3 comprises 16 residues. Input material: PBMCs. This chain uses TRBV5-1 with TRBJ1-3, with TRBD1 identical over 7 bases. This receptor was taken from a man in his forties or fifties in good health and CMV-seropositive. DNA for the CDR3: TGCGCCAGCAGCTTAACAGGGGACCCCTCTGGAAACACCATATATTTT. It translates to CASSLTGDPSGNTIYF. The entire variable domain, with the rest obtained from reference TRBV5-1 and TRBJ1-3, is as follows: KAGVTQTPRYLIKTRGQQVTLSCSPISGHRSVSWYQQTPGQGLQFLFEYFSETQRNKGNFPGRFSGRQFSNSRSEMNVSTLELGDSALYLCASSLTGDPSGNTIYFGEGSWLTVV.